This TCR beta chain was recorded in a study of cytomegalovirus exposure and HLA in healthy donors. Trimming cost V 4 bases and J 2 bases; bases outside gene matches: 6. The CDR3 extends over 15 amino acids. Germline CDR1 SGHRS, CDR2 YFSETQ. Use of 60 Vbeta and 13 Jbeta primers characterized the PCR. TCRdb's table, derived via immunoSEQ multiplex PCR, lists solely in-frame clones and lacks some. The data include just over 150,000 clones; the top ten clones carry about 2%. This receptor was identified in a man in his thirties or forties in good health and CMV-seronegative. This chain links TRBV5-1 with TRBJ1-3, with TRBD1 matching 7 bases. The sample was PBMCs. The CDR3 nucleotides read TGCGCCAGCAGCAGCTTGGGGACAGCTGGAAACACCATATATTTT. Protein product: CASSSLGTAGNTIYF.